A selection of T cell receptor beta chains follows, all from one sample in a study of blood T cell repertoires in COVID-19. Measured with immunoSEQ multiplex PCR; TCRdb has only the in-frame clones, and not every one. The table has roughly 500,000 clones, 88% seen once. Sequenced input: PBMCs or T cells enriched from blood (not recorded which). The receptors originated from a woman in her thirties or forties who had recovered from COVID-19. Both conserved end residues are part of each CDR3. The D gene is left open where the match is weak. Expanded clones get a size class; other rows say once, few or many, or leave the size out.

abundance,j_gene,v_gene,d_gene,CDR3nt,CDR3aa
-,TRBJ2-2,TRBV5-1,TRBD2,TGCGCCAGCAGCCCGGGACTACTTAACACCGGGGAGCTGTTTTTT,CASSPGLLNTGELFF
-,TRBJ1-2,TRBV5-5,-,TGTGCCAGCAGCTTGGTAGAGGGGGTGATAAACTATGGCTACACCTTC,CASSLVEGVINYGYTF
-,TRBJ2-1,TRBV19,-,TGTGCCAGTAGTATACACGGGACTTACAATGAGCAGTTCTTC,CASSIHGTYNEQFF
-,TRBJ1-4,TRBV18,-,TGTGCCAGCTCACCACTACCGAGGACTGCAACTAATGAAAAACTGTTTTTT,CASSPLPRTATNEKLFF
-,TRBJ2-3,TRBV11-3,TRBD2,TGTGCCAGCAGCTACCGGGAGGGGACAGATACGCAGTATTTT,CASSYREGTDTQYF
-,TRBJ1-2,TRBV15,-,TGTGCCACCAGCAGAGGGGACGACAGCGGGGGAGGCTACACCTTC,CATSRGDDSGGGYTF
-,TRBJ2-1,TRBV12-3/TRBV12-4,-,TGTGCCAGCAGTTCCGGAGTCAGTGAGCAGTTCTTC,CASSSGVSEQFF
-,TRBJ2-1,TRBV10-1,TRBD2,TGCGCCAGCAGTTCCTCTAGCGGGAGGGCCACCTACAATGAGCAGTTCTTC,CASSSSSGRATYNEQFF
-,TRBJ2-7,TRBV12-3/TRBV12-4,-,TGTGCCAGCGGATCGACAGTTACCTACGAGCAGTACTTC,CASGSTVTYEQYF
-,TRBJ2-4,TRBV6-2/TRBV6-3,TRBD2,TGTGCCAGCAGTTCCGGGAGGCGGATCGTAGCCAAAAACATTCAGTACTTC,CASSSGRRIVAKNIQYF
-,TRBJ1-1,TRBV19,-,TGTGCCAGTAGTCCCAGGGTCGGCACTGAAGCTTTCTTT,CASSPRVGTEAFF
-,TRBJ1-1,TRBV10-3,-,TGTGCCATCAGTGAGTCTCGGGTGTCAACTGAAGCTTTCTTT,CAISESRVSTEAFF
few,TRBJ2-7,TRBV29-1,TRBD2,TGCAGCGCAAATCAACTCCAACTGACTAGCGGGACGTACGAGCAGTACTTC,CSANQLQLTSGTYEQYF
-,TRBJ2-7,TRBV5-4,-,TGTGCCAGCAGCGAAGACAACTACGAGCAGTACTTC,CASSEDNYEQYF
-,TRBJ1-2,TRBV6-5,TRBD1,TGTGCCAGCAGTTACGGGACGGGCAGGGGGTATTATGGCTACACCTTC,CASSYGTGRGYYGYTF
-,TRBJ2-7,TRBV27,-,TGTGCCAGCCGACTGCGGGACAGATCCTACGAGCAGTACTTC,CASRLRDRSYEQYF
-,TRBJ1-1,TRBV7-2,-,TGTGCCAGCAGCTTAGCGGCGGGCTCTGAAGCTTTCTTT,CASSLAAGSEAFF
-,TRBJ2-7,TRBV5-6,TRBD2,TGTGCCAGCAGCTTGGGGACTAGCGGGAGGGCCCATGAGCAGTACTTC,CASSLGTSGRAHEQYF
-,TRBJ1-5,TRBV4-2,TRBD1,TGTGCCAGCAGCCAAGAGACAGGGGAAAGCAATCAGCCCCAGCATTTT,CASSQETGESNQPQHF
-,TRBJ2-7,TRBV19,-,TGTGCCAGTAGCATGTCGAAACAAAGCGGGCAATACTCCTACGAGCAGTACTTC,CASSMSKQSGQYSYEQYF
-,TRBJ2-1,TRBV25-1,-,TGTGCCAGCAGTGTCTTGACAAGTAGCTCCTACAATGAGCAGTTCTTC,CASSVLTSSSYNEQFF
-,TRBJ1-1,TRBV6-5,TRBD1,TGTGCCAGCAATCCACAGGGGGTTTTGAACACTGAAGCTTTCTTT,CASNPQGVLNTEAFF
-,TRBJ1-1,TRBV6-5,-,TGTGCCAGCAGTCCCGGGACAGAAGCTTTCTTT,CASSPGTEAFF
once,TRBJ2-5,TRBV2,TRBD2,TGTGCCAGCAGCGGACTAGCGGGACGAGAGGAGACCCAGTACTTC,CASSGLAGREETQYF
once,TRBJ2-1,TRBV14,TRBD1,TGTGCCAGCAGCCGTGAGGACAGGGGAGGGCATGAGCAGTTCTTC,CASSREDRGGHEQFF